Described below is a single T cell receptor beta chain sequence and its context. Germline V gene lookup returns CDR1 MDHEN and CDR2 SYDVKM. The germline V and J ends were trimmed by 7 bases and 8 bases, with 29 bases remaining between them. This CDR3 comprises 17 residues. Authors' analysis steps: Amplification of reference gene primers was used by the study to estimate nucleated cell counts. The repertoire was sequenced with immunoSEQ multiplex PCR; TCRdb's copy has only in-frame clones and lacks some. V, J and clone size were drawn from that table, and D and trimming were deduced from the DNA. The sample lists almost 30,000 clones, 60% to 80% occurring once. This sample is part of a study of blood T cell repertoires in COVID-19. Across the study: Whether acute or convalescent, the COVID-19 samples came from the United States, Italy and Spain. In each case, the material was cDNA or gDNA derived from T cells, B-cell-depleted T cells, or PBMCs.

The sequence was obtained from an older woman with acute or convalescent COVID-19. This chain connects TRBV28 to TRBJ1-2, with TRBD1 as a possible D gene (6 bases). Sample: peripheral blood. The CDR3, as DNA: TGTGCCAGCACCATAAGGGGAACCACAGGGAACTCTCGAGGCTACACCTTC. It is translated as CASTIRGTTGNSRGYTF.